This T cell receptor beta chain appears in the sequencing data of a study of T cells in Graves' hyperthyroidism and ophthalmopathy (dated by TCRdb to the late 2010s). Study-level background: Peripheral blood was sampled at the time of initial diagnosis, prior to any treatment. Whether ophthalmopathy could be predicted prospectively was tested in an independent validation cohort made up of roughly 19 hyperthyroidism patients plus 17 patients who later progressed to ophthalmopathy. Following sampling, methimazole starting at 30 mg daily was given to hyperthyroidism patients, and high-dose intravenous methylprednisolone was given to ophthalmopathy patients. A discovery cohort of approximately 97 patients, about 40 with Graves' ophthalmopathy and about 60 with stable Graves' hyperthyroidism, was used to find distinguishing TCR V-J signatures. For training and testing, the roughly 93 patients in the discovery cohort were randomly divided in a 7:3 ratio. According to the paper, TCR Vbeta CDR3 sequencing was carried out on roughly 130 peripheral blood samples, which came from more than 40 ophthalmopathy, some 73 hyperthyroidism and about 17 progressor patients. In addition, the study compared T-cell repertoires in thyroid tissue and in blood from about 6 Graves' hyperthyroidism patients.

Beyond this particular receptor, the publication reports: Sample size was not statistically predetermined, and investigators were not blinded to group allocation. In validation, the model predicted progression to ophthalmopathy with approximately 71% sensitivity and approximately 78% specificity, a median of 6.5 months before onset. Most expanded thyroid clonotypes (frequency above 0.001) were also detected in blood, a finding suggesting that blood repertoires may reflect thyroid immune responses. Ophthalmopathy was separated from stable hyperthyroidism by a 13 V-J signature model, with 85% to 90% sensitivity and just over 81% specificity obtained in cross-validation and 80%/75% obtained in testing.

Amplification of TCR beta CDR3 regions was carried out from RNA transcripts. The first round of RT-PCR for the TCR CDR3 was performed with the HTBI primer set and the Qiagen OneStep RT-PCR kit. A second multiplex PCR round built the libraries, followed by size selection and purification. Paired-end sequencing of the libraries was performed with 100 bp reads on an Illumina HiSeq2000. The paper's processing steps were these. Raw data were processed with SOAPnuke, discarding reads with adapters, uncalled bases, mean Phred below 15, or no exact constant-primer or identifier match. COPE v1.2.5 was used to merge high-quality paired reads, and clonotypes were defined as unique nucleotide sequences. MiTCR v1.1 was used to align the clonotypes against IMGT TRBV, TRBD and TRBJ reference segments. The analysis included only V-J combinations with a frequency above 0.0001, which together covered roughly 99% of the repertoires. A TCS score was defined as the ratio between F50 (clonal expansion) and ExV (chaos), using BLOSUM62-based TCRdist between CDR3 peptides within each V-J. Welch's t-statistics and random forest reduced 500 to 650 V-J features to roughly 13, which were used in a naive Bayes classifier (R e1071). TCRdb passed the public sequencing reads through fastp at Q25 and MiXCR, retaining productive beta sequences. All rows with the same CDR3 protein become a single entry with the most common DNA and genes. The V and J calls and clone size are TCRdb's, not the authors'. Present in this sample are around 620,000 distinct CDR3 sequences, 14% of which were seen just once. The top ten clones comprise 7% to 9% of the sample.

In the ophthalmopathy patients, disease was moderately to severely active, with a Clinical Activity Score of 3 or more, a NOSPECS grade of 4 or more, and a duration of less than 3 months. The study excluded patients with uncontrolled infections, other autoimmune diseases, pregnancy or lactation. Diagnoses were established on the basis of clinical symptoms, serum thyroxine and TRAb, thyroid ultrasound, and orbital computed tomography. Ficoll-Paque density gradient centrifugation was used to isolate PBMCs from about 9 ml of fresh peripheral blood. Total RNA was extracted using Trizol reagent, and RNA quality was assessed on an Agilent 2100 Bioanalyzer. Including cysteine and phenylalanine, the CDR3 has 17 amino acids. The only DNA kept is the CDR3, 51 bases in frame from the first base. The germline V gene supplies CDR1 MGHDK and CDR2 SYGVNS. Unmatched junction bases come to 5, with V trimmed by 8 bases and J by 0 bases.

This clonotype was picked up many times. The target of this receptor is not known. One base away there is no much larger clone; base qualities are not given. The rearranged segments are TRBV25-1 and TRBJ2-1, with 15 central nucleotides matching TRBD2. The TCR sequence derives from a woman in her late teens or twenties with Graves' ophthalmopathy. Sequencing was performed on blood. The sequenced DNA: TGTGCCAGCCGGGGACTAGCGGGAGGATCCTCCTACAATGAGCAGTTCTTC. Protein translation: CASRGLAGGSSYNEQFF.